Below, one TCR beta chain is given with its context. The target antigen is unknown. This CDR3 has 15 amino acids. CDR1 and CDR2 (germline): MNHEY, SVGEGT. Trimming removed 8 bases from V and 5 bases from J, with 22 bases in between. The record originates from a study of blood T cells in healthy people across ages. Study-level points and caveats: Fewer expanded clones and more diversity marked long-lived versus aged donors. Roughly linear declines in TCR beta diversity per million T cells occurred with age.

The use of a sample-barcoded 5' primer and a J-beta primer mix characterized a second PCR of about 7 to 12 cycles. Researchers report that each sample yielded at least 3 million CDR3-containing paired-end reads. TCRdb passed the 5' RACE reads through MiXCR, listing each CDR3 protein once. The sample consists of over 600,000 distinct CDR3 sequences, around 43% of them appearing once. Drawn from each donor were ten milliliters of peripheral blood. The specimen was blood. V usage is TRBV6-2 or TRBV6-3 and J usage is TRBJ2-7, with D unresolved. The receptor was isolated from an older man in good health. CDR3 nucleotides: TGTGCCAGCTATGGGGTTCGGGCAGGCAAGGACGAGCAGTACTTC. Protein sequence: CASYGVRAGKDEQYF.